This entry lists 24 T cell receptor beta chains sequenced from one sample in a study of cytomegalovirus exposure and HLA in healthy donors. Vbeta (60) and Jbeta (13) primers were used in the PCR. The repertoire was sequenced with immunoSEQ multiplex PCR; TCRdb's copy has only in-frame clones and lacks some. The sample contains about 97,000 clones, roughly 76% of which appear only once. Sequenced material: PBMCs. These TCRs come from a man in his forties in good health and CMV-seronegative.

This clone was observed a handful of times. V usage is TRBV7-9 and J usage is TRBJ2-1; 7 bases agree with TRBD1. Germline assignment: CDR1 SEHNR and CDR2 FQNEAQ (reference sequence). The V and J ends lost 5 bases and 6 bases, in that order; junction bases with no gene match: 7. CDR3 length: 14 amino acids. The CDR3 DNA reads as TGTGCCAGCAGCCGAGGGGGACAGATCAATGAGCAGTTCTTC. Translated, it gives CASSRGGQINEQFF. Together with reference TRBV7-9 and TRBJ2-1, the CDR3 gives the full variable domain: DTGVSQNPRHKITKRGQNVTFRCDPISEHNRLYWYRQTLGQGPEFLTYFQNEAQLEKSRLLSDRFSAERPKGSFSTLEIQRTEQGDSAMYLCASSRGGQINEQFFGPGTRLTVL.

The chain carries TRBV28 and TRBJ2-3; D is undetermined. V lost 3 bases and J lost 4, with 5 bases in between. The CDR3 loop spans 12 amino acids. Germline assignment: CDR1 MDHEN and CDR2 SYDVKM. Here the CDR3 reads CASSFLSDTQYF. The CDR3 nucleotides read TGTGCCAGCAGTTTTCTTTCAGATACGCAGTATTTT.

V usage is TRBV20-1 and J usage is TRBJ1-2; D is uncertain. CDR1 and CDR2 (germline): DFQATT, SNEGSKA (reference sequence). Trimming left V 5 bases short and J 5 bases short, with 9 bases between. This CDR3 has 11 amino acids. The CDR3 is CSAPLGYGYTF. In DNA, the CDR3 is TGCAGTGCTCCGCTCGGTTATGGCTACACCTTC.

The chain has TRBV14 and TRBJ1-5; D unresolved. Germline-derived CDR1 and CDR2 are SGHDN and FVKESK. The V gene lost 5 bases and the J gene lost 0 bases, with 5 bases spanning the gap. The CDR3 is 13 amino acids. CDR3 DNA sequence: TGTGCCAGCAGCTCCAATAGCAATCAGCCCCAGCATTTT. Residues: CASSSNSNQPQHF.

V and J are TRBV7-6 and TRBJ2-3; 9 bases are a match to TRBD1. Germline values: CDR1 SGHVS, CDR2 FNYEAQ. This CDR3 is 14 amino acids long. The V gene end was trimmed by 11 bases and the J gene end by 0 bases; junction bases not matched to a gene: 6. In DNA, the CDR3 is TGTGCCGCCTCAGGGACAGGGAGCACAGATACGCAGTATTTT. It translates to CAASGTGSTDTQYF.

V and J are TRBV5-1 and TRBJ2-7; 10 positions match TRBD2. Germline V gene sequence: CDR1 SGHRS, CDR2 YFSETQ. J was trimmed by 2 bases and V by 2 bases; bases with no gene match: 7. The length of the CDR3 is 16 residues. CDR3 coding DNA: TGCGCCAGCAGCTTCACTAGCGGGACAAACACCTACGAGCAGTACTTC. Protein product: CASSFTSGTNTYEQYF. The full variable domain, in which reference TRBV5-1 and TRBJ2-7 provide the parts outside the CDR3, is KAGVTQTPRYLIKTRGQQVTLSCSPISGHRSVSWYQQTPGQGLQFLFEYFSETQRNKGNFPGRFSGRQFSNSRSEMNVSTLELGDSALYLCASSFTSGTNTYEQYFGPGTRLTVT.

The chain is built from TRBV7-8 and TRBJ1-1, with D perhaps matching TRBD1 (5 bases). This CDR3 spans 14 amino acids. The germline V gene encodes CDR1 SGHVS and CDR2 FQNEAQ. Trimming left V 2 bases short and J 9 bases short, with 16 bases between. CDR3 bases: TGTGCCAGCAGCTTAATCGTTGGGCAGGACAAAGCTTTCTTT. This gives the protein CASSLIVGQDKAFF.

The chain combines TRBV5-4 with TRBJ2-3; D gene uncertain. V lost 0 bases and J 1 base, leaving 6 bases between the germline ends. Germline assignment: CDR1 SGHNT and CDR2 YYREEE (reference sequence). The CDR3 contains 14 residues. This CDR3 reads CASSLGRGTDTQYF. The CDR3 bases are TGTGCCAGCAGCTTGGGTAGAGGCACAGATACGCAGTATTTT.

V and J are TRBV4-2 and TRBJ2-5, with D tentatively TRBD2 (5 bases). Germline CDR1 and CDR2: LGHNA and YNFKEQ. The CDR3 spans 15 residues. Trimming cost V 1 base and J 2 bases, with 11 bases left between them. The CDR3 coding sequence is TGTGCCAGCAGCCAAGCGGGGAAAATACAAGAGACCCAGTACTTC. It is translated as CASSQAGKIQETQYF.

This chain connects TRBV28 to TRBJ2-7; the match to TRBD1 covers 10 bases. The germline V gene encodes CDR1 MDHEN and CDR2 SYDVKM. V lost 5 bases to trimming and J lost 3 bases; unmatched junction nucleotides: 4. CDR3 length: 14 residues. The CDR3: CASSMTGGLYEQYF. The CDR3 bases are TGTGCCAGCAGTATGACAGGGGGCCTCTACGAGCAGTACTTC. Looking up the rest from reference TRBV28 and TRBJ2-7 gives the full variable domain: DVKVTQSSRYLVKRTGEKVFLECVQDMDHENMFWYRQDPGLGLRLIYFSYDVKMKEKGDIPEGYSVSREKKERFSLILESASTNQTSMYLCASSMTGGLYEQYFGPGTRLTVT.

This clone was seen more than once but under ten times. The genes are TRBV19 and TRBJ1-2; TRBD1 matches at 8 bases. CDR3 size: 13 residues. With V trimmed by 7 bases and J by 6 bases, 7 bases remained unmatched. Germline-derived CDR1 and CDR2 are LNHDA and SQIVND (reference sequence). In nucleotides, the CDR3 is TGTGCCAGTAACCCACAGGGGGGAGATGGCTACACCTTC. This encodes CASNPQGGDGYTF.

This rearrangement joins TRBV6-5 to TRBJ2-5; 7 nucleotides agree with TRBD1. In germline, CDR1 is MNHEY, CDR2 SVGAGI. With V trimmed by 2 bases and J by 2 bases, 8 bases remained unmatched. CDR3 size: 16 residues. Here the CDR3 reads CASSYTWTGLQETQYF. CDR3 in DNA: TGTGCCAGCAGTTACACTTGGACAGGACTTCAAGAGACCCAGTACTTC.

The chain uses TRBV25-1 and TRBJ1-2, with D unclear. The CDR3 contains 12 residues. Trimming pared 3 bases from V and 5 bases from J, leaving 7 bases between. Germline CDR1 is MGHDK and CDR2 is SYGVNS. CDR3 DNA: TGTGCCAGCAGTGATGGCAGATATGGCTACACCTTC. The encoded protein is CASSDGRYGYTF.

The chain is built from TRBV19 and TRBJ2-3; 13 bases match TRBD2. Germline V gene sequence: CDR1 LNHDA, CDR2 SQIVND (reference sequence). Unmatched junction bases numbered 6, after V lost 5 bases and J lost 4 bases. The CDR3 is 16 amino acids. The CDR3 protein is CASSPRTSGGPDTQYF. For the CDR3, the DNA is TGTGCCAGTAGTCCACGGACTAGCGGGGGACCAGATACGCAGTATTTT.

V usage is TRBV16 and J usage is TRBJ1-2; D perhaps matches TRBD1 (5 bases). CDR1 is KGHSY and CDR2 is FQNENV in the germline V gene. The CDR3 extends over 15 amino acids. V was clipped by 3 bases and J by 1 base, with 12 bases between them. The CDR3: CASSHAGVDNYGYTF. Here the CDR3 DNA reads TGTGCCAGCAGCCACGCGGGGGTTGATAACTATGGCTACACCTTC.

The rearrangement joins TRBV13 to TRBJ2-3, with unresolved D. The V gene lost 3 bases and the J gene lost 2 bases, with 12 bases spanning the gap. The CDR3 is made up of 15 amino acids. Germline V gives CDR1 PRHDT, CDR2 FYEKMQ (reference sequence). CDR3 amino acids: CASSFVAGLTDTQYF. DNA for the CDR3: TGTGCCAGCAGCTTCGTAGCCGGCCTCACAGATACGCAGTATTTT.

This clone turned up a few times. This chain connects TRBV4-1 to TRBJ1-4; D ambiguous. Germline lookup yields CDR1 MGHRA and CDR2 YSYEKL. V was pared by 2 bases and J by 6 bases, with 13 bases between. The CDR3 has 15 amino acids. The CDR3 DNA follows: TGCGCCAGCAGCCAACAGGCCCAGTACGATGAAAAACTGTTTTTT. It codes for CASSQQAQYDEKLFF.

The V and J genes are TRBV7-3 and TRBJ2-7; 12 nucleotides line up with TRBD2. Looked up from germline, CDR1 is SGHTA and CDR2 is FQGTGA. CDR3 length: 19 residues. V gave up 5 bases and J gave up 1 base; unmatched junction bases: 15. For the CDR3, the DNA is TGTGCCAGCAGCGCATTAAACGGGACTAGCGGGTTTCCGTCCTACGAGCAGTACTTC. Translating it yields CASSALNGTSGFPSYEQYF.

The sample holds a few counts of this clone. The CDR3 bases are TGTGCCAGCAGGGGGTGGGTGACAGGGGGCCACGAGCAGTACTTC. This codes for CASRGWVTGGHEQYF. The rearrangement uses TRBV2 and TRBJ2-7; TRBD1 matches at 10 bases. Germline CDR1 and CDR2: SNHLY and FYNNEI. There are 15 residues in the CDR3. V dropped 6 bases and J dropped 5; count of bases not matched to a gene: 10.

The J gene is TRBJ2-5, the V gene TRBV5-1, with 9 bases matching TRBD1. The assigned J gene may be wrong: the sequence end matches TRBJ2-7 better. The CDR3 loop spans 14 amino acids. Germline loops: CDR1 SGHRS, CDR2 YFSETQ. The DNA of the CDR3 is TGCGCCAGCAGCTTGGGACAGGGGGACAACGAGCAGTACTTC. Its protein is CASSLGQGDNEQYF.

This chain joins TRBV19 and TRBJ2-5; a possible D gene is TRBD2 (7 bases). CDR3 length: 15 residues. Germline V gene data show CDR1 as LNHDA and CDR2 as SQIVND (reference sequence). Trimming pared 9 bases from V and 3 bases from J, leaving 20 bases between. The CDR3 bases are TGTGCCAGCAGAGATCGGGGGGCCTCGAAAGAGACCCAGTACTTC. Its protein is CASRDRGASKETQYF.

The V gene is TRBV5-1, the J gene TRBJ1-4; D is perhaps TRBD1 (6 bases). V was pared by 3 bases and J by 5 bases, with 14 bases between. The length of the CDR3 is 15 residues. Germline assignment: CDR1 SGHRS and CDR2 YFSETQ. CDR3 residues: CASSSNIQGNEKLFF. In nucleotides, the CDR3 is TGCGCCAGCAGCTCCAACATACAGGGAAATGAAAAACTGTTTTTT.

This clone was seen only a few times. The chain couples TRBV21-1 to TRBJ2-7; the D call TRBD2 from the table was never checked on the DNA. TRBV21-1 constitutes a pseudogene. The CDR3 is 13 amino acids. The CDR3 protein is CASSGRSSYEQYF. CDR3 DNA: TGTGCCAGCAGCGGGAGGAGCTCCTACGAGCAGTACTTC.

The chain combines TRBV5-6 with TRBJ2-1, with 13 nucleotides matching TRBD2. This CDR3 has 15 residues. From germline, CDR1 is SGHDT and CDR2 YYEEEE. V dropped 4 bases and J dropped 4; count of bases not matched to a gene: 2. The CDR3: CASSLLAGGYNEQFF. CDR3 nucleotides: TGTGCCAGCAGCCTACTAGCGGGGGGGTACAATGAGCAGTTCTTC.